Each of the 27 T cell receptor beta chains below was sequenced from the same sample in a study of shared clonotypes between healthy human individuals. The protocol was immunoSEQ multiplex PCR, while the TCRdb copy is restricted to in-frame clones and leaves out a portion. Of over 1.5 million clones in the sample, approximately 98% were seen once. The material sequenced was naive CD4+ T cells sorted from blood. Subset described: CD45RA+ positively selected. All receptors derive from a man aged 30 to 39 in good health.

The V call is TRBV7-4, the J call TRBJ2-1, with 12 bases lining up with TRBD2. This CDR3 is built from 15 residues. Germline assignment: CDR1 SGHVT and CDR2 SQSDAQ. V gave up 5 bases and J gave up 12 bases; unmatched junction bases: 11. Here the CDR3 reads CASSHIGLAGRGQFF. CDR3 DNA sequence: TGTGCCAGCAGCCATATCGGACTAGCGGGAAGGGGGCAGTTCTTC.

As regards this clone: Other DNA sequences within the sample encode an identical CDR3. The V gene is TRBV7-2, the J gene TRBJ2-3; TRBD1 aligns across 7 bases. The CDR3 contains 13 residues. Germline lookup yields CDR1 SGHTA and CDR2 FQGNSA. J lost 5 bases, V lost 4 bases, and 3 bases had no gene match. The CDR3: CASSSTGEDTQYF. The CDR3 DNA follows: TGTGCCAGCAGCTCCACAGGGGAAGATACGCAGTATTTT. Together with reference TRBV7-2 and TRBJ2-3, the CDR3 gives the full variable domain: GAGVSQSPSNKVTEKGKDVELRCDPISGHTALYWYRQSLGQGLEFLIYFQGNSAPDKSGLPSDRFSAERTGGSVSTLTIQRTQQEDSAVYLCASSSTGEDTQYFGPGTRLTVL.

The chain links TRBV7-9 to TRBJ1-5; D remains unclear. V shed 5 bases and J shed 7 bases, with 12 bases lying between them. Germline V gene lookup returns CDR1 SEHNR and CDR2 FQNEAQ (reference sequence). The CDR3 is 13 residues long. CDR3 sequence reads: CASSQDPFQPQHF. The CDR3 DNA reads TGTGCCAGCAGCCAGGACCCCTTCCAGCCCCAGCATTTT.

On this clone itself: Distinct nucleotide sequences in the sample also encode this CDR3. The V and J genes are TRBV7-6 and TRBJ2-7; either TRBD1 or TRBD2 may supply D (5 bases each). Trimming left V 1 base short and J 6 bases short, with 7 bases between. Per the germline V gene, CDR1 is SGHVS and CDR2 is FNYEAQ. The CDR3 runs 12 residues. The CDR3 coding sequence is TGTGCCAGCAGCTTAGGTGGGGGCGAGCAGTACTTC. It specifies CASSLGGGEQYF.

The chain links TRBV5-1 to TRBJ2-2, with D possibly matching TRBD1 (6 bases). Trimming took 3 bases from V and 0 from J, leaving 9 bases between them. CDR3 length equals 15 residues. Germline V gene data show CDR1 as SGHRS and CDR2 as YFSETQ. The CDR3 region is CASSSGQANTGELFF. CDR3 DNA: TGCGCCAGCAGCTCGGGACAAGCGAACACCGGGGAGCTGTTTTTT.

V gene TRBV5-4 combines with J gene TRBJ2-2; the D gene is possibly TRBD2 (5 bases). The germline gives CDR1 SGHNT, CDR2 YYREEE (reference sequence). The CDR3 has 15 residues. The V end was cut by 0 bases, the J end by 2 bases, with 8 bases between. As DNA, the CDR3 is TGTGCCAGCAGCTTGGGGACTCCAAACACCGGGGAGCTGTTTTTT. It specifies CASSLGTPNTGELFF.

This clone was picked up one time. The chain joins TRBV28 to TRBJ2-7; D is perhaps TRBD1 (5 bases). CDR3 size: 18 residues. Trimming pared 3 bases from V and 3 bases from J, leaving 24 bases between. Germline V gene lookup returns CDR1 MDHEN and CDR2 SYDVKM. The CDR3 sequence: CASSFVTSSQVSYYEQYF. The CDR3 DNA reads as TGTGCCAGCAGTTTTGTGACCTCGTCACAGGTCTCCTACTACGAGCAGTACTTC.

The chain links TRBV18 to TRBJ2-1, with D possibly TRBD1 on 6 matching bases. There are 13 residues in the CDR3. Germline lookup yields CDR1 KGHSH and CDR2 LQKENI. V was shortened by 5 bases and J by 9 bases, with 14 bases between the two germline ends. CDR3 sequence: CASSEIEGGEQFF. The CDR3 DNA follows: TGTGCCAGCTCAGAAATCGAAGGGGGTGAGCAGTTCTTC.

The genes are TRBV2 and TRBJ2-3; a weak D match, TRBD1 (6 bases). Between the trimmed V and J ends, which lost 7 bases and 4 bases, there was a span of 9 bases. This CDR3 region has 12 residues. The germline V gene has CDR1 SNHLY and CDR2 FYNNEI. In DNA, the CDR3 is TGTGCCAGCATAGAGGGGGCAGATACGCAGTATTTT. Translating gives CASIEGADTQYF.

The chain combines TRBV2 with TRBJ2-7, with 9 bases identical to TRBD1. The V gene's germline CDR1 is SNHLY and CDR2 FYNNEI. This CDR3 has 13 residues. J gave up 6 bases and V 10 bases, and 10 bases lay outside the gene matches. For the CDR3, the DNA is TGTGCCACCTCCCGGGACAGGGATCTCGAGCAGTACTTC. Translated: CATSRDRDLEQYF.

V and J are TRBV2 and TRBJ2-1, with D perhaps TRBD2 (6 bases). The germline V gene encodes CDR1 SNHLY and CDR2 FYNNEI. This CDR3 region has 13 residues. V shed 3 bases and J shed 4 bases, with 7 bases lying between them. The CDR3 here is CASSEGTYNEQFF. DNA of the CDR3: TGTGCCAGCAGTGAGGGGACTTACAATGAGCAGTTCTTC.

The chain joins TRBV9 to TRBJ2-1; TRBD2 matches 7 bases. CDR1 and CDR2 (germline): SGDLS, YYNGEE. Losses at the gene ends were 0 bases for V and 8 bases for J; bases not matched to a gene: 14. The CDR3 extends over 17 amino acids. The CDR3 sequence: CASSVVASGLGSYEQFF. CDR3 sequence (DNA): TGTGCCAGCAGCGTAGTTGCGAGCGGACTAGGAAGTTATGAGCAGTTCTTC.

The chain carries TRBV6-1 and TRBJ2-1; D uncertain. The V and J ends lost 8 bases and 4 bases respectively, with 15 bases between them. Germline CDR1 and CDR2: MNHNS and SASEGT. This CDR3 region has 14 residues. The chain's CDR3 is CASAGSLIYNEQFF. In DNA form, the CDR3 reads TGTGCCAGCGCCGGATCCCTTATATACAATGAGCAGTTCTTC.

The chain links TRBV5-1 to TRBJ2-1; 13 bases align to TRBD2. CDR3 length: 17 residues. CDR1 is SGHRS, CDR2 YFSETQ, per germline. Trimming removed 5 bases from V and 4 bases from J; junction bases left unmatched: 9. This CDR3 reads CASSAGLAGAPYNEQFF. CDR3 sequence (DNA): TGCGCCAGCAGTGCTGGACTAGCGGGAGCCCCATACAATGAGCAGTTCTTC.

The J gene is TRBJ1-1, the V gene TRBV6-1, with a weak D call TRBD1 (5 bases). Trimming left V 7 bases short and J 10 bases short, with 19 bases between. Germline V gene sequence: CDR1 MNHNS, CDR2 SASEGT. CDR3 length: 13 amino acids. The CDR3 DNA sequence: TGTGCCAGCACCCACTCGGGGGGGGAACGAGCTTTCTTT. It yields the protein CASTHSGGERAFF.

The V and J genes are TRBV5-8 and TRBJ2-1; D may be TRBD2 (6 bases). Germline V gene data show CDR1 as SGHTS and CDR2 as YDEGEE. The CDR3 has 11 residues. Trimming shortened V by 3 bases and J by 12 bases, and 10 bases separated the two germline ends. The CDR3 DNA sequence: TGTGCCAGCAGCTCGGGACTGTGGCAGTTCTTC. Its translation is CASSSGLWQFF.

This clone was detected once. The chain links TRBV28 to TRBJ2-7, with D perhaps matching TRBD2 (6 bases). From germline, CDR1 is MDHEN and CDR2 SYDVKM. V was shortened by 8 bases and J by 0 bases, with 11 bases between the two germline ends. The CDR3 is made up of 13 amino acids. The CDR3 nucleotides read TGTGCCAGCTACGGGACTGGCTCCTACGAGCAGTACTTC. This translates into CASYGTGSYEQYF.

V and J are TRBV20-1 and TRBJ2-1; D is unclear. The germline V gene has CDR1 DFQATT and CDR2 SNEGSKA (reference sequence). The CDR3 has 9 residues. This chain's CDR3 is CRVAPEQFF. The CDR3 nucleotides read TGCAGGGTGGCGCCTGAGCAGTTCTTC.

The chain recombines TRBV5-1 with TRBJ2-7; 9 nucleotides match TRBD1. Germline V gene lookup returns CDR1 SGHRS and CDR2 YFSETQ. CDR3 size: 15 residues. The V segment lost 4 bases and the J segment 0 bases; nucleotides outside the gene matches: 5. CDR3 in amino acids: CASSRGTGNSYEQYF. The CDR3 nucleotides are TGCGCCAGCAGCCGCGGGACAGGGAACTCCTACGAGCAGTACTTC.

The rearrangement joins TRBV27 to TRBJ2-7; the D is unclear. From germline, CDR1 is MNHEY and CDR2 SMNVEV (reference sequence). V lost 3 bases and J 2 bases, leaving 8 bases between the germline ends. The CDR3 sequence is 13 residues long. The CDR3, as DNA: TGTGCCAGCAGTTTCACTGACACCTACGAGCAGTACTTC. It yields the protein CASSFTDTYEQYF.

CDR3 DNA: TGTGCCAGCAGTTTAAGCGGGAGAGCCCCCCAGCGGTGCACAGATACGCAGTATTTT. It encodes CASSLSGRAPQRCTDTQYF. The V call is TRBV27, the J call TRBJ2-3, with TRBD2 identical over 8 bases. After removal of 2 bases from V and 1 base from J, the junction contained 14 bases not matched to a gene. From germline, CDR1 is MNHEY and CDR2 SMNVEV (reference sequence). The CDR3 spans 19 residues.

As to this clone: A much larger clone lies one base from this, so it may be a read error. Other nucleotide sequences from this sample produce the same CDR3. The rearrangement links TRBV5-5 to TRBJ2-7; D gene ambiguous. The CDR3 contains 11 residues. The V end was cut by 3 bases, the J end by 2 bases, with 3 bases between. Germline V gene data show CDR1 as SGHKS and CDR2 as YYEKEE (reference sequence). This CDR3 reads CASSSPYEQYF. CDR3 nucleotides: TGTGCCAGCAGCTCCCCCTACGAGCAGTACTTC.

The CDR3 coding sequence is TGCGCCAGCAGCTCCTCAGGGAGTTCAAATGAGCAGTTCTTC. Protein sequence: CASSSSGSSNEQFF. The rearrangement joins TRBV5-1 to TRBJ2-1, with D perhaps given as TRBD1 or TRBD2 (5 bases each). The CDR3 is made up of 14 amino acids. Per the germline V gene, CDR1 is SGHRS and CDR2 is YFSETQ. The germline V and J ends were trimmed by 3 bases and 7 bases, with 14 bases remaining between them.

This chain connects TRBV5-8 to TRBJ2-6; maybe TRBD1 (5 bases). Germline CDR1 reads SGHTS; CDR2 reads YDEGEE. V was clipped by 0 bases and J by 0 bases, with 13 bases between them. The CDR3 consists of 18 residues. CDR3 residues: CASSLGGAVLSGANVLTF. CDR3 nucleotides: TGTGCCAGCAGCTTGGGTGGGGCGGTACTCTCTGGGGCCAACGTCCTGACTTTC.

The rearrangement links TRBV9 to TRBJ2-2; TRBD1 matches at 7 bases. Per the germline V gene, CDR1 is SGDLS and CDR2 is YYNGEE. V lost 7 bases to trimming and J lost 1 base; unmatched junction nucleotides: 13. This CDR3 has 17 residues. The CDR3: CASSPSPGTVNTGELFF. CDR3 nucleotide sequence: TGTGCCAGCTCCCCCAGCCCCGGGACAGTGAACACCGGGGAGCTGTTTTTT.

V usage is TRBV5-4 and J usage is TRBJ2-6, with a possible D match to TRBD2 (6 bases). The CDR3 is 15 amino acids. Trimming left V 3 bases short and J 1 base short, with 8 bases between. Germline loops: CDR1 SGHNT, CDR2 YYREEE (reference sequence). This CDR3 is CASSYGTSGANVLTF. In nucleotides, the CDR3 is TGTGCCAGCAGCTACGGGACTTCTGGGGCCAACGTCCTGACTTTC. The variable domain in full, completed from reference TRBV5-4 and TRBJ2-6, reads ETGVTQSPTHLIKTRGQQVTLRCSSQSGHNTVSWYQQALGQGPQFIFQYYREEENGRGNFPPRFSGLQFPNYSSELNVNALELDDSALYLCASSYGTSGANVLTFGAGSRLTVL.

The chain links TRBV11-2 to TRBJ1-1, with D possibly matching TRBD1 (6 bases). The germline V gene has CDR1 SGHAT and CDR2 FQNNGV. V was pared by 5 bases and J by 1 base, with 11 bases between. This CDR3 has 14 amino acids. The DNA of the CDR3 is TGTGCCAGCAGCGGCAGGGGTCCGAACACTGAAGCTTTCTTT. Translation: CASSGRGPNTEAFF.